A selection of T cell receptor beta chains follows, all from one sample in a study of blood T cell repertoires in COVID-19. Measured with immunoSEQ multiplex PCR; TCRdb has only the in-frame clones, and not every one. This table has some 270,000 clones, around 89% appearing once. The sequenced sample was peripheral blood. All receptors come from a man aged 25-40 years with acute or convalescent COVID-19. Each CDR3 is given with its conserved first and last residue. Each record gives: V gene, J gene, D gene, clone size, CDR3 protein, CDR3 DNA. D genes are given only for firm matches. Only part of the rows carry a size: once, few, many, or a class if the clone is expanded.

V: TRBV6-6; J: TRBJ1-5; D: NA; size: NA; CDR3: CATHRDHNQPQHF; DNA: TGTGCCACCCATCGGGATCACAATCAGCCCCAGCATTTT
V: TRBV28; J: TRBJ1-2; D: NA; size: NA; CDR3: CASSLGGRGYGYTF; DNA: TGTGCCAGCAGTTTAGGAGGGAGGGGATATGGCTACACCTTC
V: TRBV6-1; J: TRBJ2-2; D: TRBD2; size: NA; CDR3: CASSGTSGGASGGELFF; DNA: TGTGCCAGCAGTGGGACCAGCGGGGGGGCTTCTGGCGGGGAGCTGTTTTTT
V: TRBV6-1; J: TRBJ1-6; D: NA; size: NA; CDR3: CASSVWTTPPGSPLHF; DNA: TGTGCCAGCAGTGTTTGGACTACGCCGCCCGGTTCACCCCTCCACTTT
V: TRBV28; J: TRBJ2-7; D: TRBD2; size: NA; CDR3: CASAGGTAYEQYF; DNA: TGTGCCAGCGCCGGGGGGACGGCCTACGAGCAGTACTTC
V: TRBV11-2; J: TRBJ2-7; D: TRBD1; size: NA; CDR3: CASSLTPGQGVYEQYF; DNA: TGTGCCAGCAGCTTGACACCGGGACAGGGGGTTTACGAGCAGTACTTC
V: TRBV19; J: TRBJ2-1; D: TRBD2; size: NA; CDR3: CASSIGGRVNEQFF; DNA: TGTGCCAGTAGTATTGGGGGGAGGGTGAATGAGCAGTTCTTC
V: TRBV5-4; J: TRBJ1-2; D: TRBD1; size: NA; CDR3: CASSAGQGAYGYTF; DNA: TGTGCCAGCAGCGCGGGACAGGGTGCCTATGGCTACACCTTC
V: TRBV5-4; J: TRBJ2-7; D: TRBD1; size: NA; CDR3: CASSRGTGIYEQYF; DNA: TGTGCCAGCAGCCGTGGGACAGGAATCTACGAGCAGTACTTC
V: TRBV28; J: TRBJ2-3; D: NA; size: NA; CDR3: CASSPGQFSTDTQYF; DNA: TGTGCCAGCAGTCCAGGACAATTCAGCACAGATACGCAGTATTTT
V: TRBV3-1/TRBV3-2; J: TRBJ2-1; D: TRBD2; size: NA; CDR3: CASSQLASKLADHYNEQFF; DNA: TGTGCCAGCAGCCAACTAGCCTCCAAACTAGCGGATCATTACAATGAGCAGTTCTTC
V: TRBV18; J: TRBJ2-2; D: NA; size: NA; CDR3: CASSPGTSNTGELFF; DNA: TGTGCCAGCTCACCTGGGACATCGAACACCGGGGAGCTGTTTTTT
V: TRBV3-1/TRBV3-2; J: TRBJ2-1; D: NA; size: NA; CDR3: CASSPLSSYNEQFF; DNA: TGTGCCAGCAGCCCTCTAAGCTCCTACAATGAGCAGTTCTTC
V: TRBV7-9; J: TRBJ1-3; D: TRBD1; size: NA; CDR3: CASSLMGQGNGNTIYF; DNA: TGTGCCAGCAGCCTGATGGGACAGGGTAATGGAAACACCATATATTTT
V: TRBV4-2; J: TRBJ2-3; D: NA; size: once; CDR3: CASSQDPSRDTQYF; DNA: TGTGCCAGCAGCCAAGATCCGTCCCGAGATACGCAGTATTTT
V: TRBV7-2; J: TRBJ2-7; D: TRBD1; size: NA; CDR3: CAIPTSGTVYEQYF; DNA: TGTGCCATTCCGACGTCTGGGACAGTCTACGAGCAGTACTTC
V: TRBV18; J: TRBJ2-5; D: TRBD1; size: NA; CDR3: CASSPMGQGAKETQYF; DNA: TGTGCCAGCTCACCAATGGGACAGGGGGCTAAAGAGACCCAGTACTTC
V: TRBV6-1; J: TRBJ2-7; D: NA; size: NA; CDR3: CASSERGPYEQYF; DNA: TGTGCCAGCAGTGAAAGGGGTCCCTACGAGCAGTACTTC
V: TRBV25-1; J: TRBJ2-2; D: TRBD2; size: NA; CDR3: CASSDTTGGRPLGELFF; DNA: TGTGCCAGCAGTGATACGACTGGCGGGAGGCCCCTCGGGGAGCTGTTTTTT
V: TRBV5-1; J: TRBJ2-3; D: NA; size: NA; CDR3: CASRSGLIMADTQYF; DNA: TGCGCCAGCAGGTCGGGACTTATTATGGCAGATACGCAGTATTTT
V: TRBV9; J: TRBJ2-2; D: NA; size: NA; CDR3: CASSVVGRTGELFF; DNA: TGTGCCAGCAGCGTAGTTGGGCGCACCGGGGAGCTGTTTTTT
V: TRBV7-3; J: TRBJ2-7; D: NA; size: NA; CDR3: CASSPTPRGVQQYF; DNA: TGTGCCAGCAGCCCTACTCCCAGGGGGGTACAGCAGTACTTC
V: TRBV2; J: TRBJ2-3; D: TRBD1; size: NA; CDR3: CASRSQGASTDTQYF; DNA: TGTGCCAGCAGATCCCAGGGGGCTAGCACAGATACGCAGTATTTT
V: TRBV2; J: TRBJ2-7; D: NA; size: NA; CDR3: CASSEALDYEQYF; DNA: TGTGCCAGCAGTGAAGCACTAGACTACGAGCAGTACTTC
V: TRBV29-1; J: TRBJ1-5; D: NA; size: once; CDR3: CSVREGERNQPQHF; DNA: TGCAGCGTTCGGGAGGGGGAGCGCAATCAGCCCCAGCATTTT
V: TRBV7-3; J: TRBJ1-1; D: NA; size: NA; CDR3: CASSLFPGGTEAFF; DNA: TGTGCCAGCAGCTTATTCCCGGGGGGTACTGAAGCTTTCTTT
V: TRBV4-1; J: TRBJ1-5; D: TRBD1; size: NA; CDR3: CASSQRQGQDQPQHF; DNA: TGCGCCAGCAGCCAAAGACAGGGTCAGGATCAGCCCCAGCATTTT
V: TRBV2; J: TRBJ1-6; D: TRBD1; size: NA; CDR3: CASSRGRGRSPLHF; DNA: TGTGCCAGCAGTCGTGGCAGGGGGCGGTCACCCCTCCACTTT
V: TRBV9; J: TRBJ1-4; D: TRBD1; size: NA; CDR3: CASSVGGTGDEKLFF; DNA: TGTGCCAGCAGCGTAGGGGGGACAGGTGATGAAAAACTGTTTTTT
V: TRBV28; J: TRBJ1-5; D: NA; size: NA; CDR3: CASRRALMGPQHF; DNA: TGTGCCAGCCGCAGGGCCCTCATGGGGCCCCAGCATTTT
V: TRBV2; J: TRBJ1-6; D: NA; size: once; CDR3: CASSEGVRGKWTLHF; DNA: TGTGCCAGCAGTGAAGGTGTGAGGGGGAAATGGACCCTCCACTTT
V: TRBV28; J: TRBJ2-5; D: TRBD2; size: NA; CDR3: CASSEAGTRGETQYF; DNA: TGTGCCAGCAGTGAGGCCGGGACTAGAGGGGAGACCCAGTACTTC
V: TRBV24-1; J: TRBJ2-5; D: NA; size: few; CDR3: CATSPPGVETQYF; DNA: TGTGCCACCAGCCCCCCGGGAGTTGAGACCCAGTACTTC
V: TRBV24-1; J: TRBJ2-7; D: TRBD1; size: NA; CDR3: CATSDGDSDEQYF; DNA: TGTGCCACCAGTGATGGGGACAGCGACGAGCAGTACTTC
V: TRBV2; J: TRBJ2-4; D: TRBD2; size: NA; CDR3: CASSTWEGLGIQYF; DNA: TGTGCCAGCAGCACTTGGGAGGGGCTCGGCATTCAGTACTTC
V: TRBV11-2; J: TRBJ1-4; D: NA; size: NA; CDR3: CASSRLRRDEKLFF; DNA: TGTGCCAGCAGCCGCCTCCGGAGGGATGAAAAACTGTTTTTT
V: TRBV28; J: TRBJ1-1; D: NA; size: NA; CDR3: CASRSNQGEAFF; DNA: TGTGCCAGCAGATCAAACCAGGGTGAAGCTTTCTTT
V: TRBV28; J: TRBJ2-6; D: NA; size: NA; CDR3: CASSVTGTGANVLTF; DNA: TGTGCCAGCAGCGTCACAGGGACTGGGGCCAACGTCCTGACTTTC
V: TRBV28; J: TRBJ2-7; D: TRBD2; size: NA; CDR3: CASSYPGLAGNYEQYF; DNA: TGTGCCAGCAGTTACCCGGGACTAGCGGGAAACTACGAGCAGTACTTC
V: TRBV28; J: TRBJ2-7; D: NA; size: NA; CDR3: CASTIRGYEQYF; DNA: TGTGCCAGCACCATCCGGGGCTACGAGCAGTACTTC
V: TRBV4-2; J: TRBJ1-2; D: TRBD1; size: NA; CDR3: CASSQDPAGGDGYTF; DNA: TGTGCCAGCAGCCAAGATCCCGCAGGGGGAGATGGCTACACCTTC
V: TRBV25-1; J: TRBJ1-2; D: NA; size: NA; CDR3: CASSDADWGQNDGYTF; DNA: TGTGCCAGCAGTGATGCGGATTGGGGGCAAAACGATGGCTACACCTTC
V: TRBV6-1; J: TRBJ1-1; D: NA; size: NA; CDR3: CASSEVRSQPGAFF; DNA: TGTGCCAGCAGTGAAGTGAGGTCCCAACCTGGAGCTTTCTTT
V: TRBV2; J: TRBJ2-5; D: NA; size: NA; CDR3: CASSERRGETQYF; DNA: TGTGCCAGCAGTGAGAGGCGCGGAGAGACCCAGTACTTC
V: TRBV19; J: TRBJ1-5; D: TRBD1; size: NA; CDR3: CASTQTGSLNQPQHF; DNA: TGTGCCAGTACCCAGACAGGGAGCCTCAATCAGCCCCAGCATTTT
V: TRBV9; J: TRBJ1-2; D: TRBD1; size: once; CDR3: CASSAQGVYGYTF; DNA: TGTGCCAGCAGCGCACAGGGGGTCTATGGCTACACCTTC
V: TRBV5-4; J: TRBJ2-5; D: TRBD2; size: NA; CDR3: CASGPIGGAGGSVGQYF; DNA: TGTGCCAGCGGGCCCATAGGAGGAGCGGGGGGATCTGTTGGCCAGTACTTC